These 9 T cell receptor beta chains were all obtained from the same sample, sequenced in a study of human T cells and chemical hapten exposure. Via MiXCR, TCRdb re-called the RACE reads, giving one row per CDR3 protein. The sample has roughly 50,000 distinct CDR3 sequences, approximately 9.9% seen once; the top ten hold around 16%. Time point: patch test 3, about 24 weeks after DPC sensitization. The treatment denotes: therapeutic diphenylcyclopropenone sensitization with weekly scalp DPC. The material was whole blood, obtained in connection with sensitization to the hapten diphenylcyclopropenone (DPC). The origin of the receptors is a woman aged 40 to 49 with alopecia areata. Some clones in this sample may be carry-over from other donors' samples.

This clonotype was counted between two and nine times. This rearrangement joins TRBV7-6 to TRBJ2-1, with 8 bases matching TRBD1. CDR3 size: 17 residues. Germline trimming cut 5 bases from V and 2 bases from J; bases unmatched to any gene: 11. Per germline, CDR1 SGHVS and CDR2 FNYEAQ. The CDR3 is CASSRRQGLTTYNEQFF. The CDR3 DNA follows: TGTGCCAGCAGCCGCCGACAGGGGCTGACAACCTACAATGAGCAGTTCTTC.

This clonotype has a count of ten or more. CDR3 in amino acids: CAIEGPIYEQYF. CDR3 DNA: TGTGCCATCGAGGGACCCATTTACGAGCAGTACTTC. The chain recombines TRBV2 with TRBJ2-7; D is tentatively TRBD1 or TRBD2 (5 bases each). Deletions cut 10 bases from V and 4 bases from J, with 14 bases between. Looked up from germline, CDR1 is SNHLY and CDR2 is FYNNEI. The CDR3 is 12 amino acids. Full variable domain (remainder filled in from reference TRBV2 and TRBJ2-7): EPEVTQTPSHQVTQMGQEVILRCVPISNHLYFYWYRQILGQKVEFLVSFYNNEISEKSEIFDDQFSVERPDGSNFTLKIRSTKLEDSAMYFCAIEGPIYEQYFGPGTRLTVT.

This clonotype appeared many times. The chain joins TRBV7-3 to TRBJ1-2; TRBD1 might be the D (5 bases). Germline V gives CDR1 SGHTA, CDR2 FQGTGA. The CDR3 is 16 residues long. Between the trimmed V and J ends, which lost 1 base and 4 bases, there was a span of 16 bases. The DNA of the CDR3 is TGTGCCAGCAGCTTAAGCGCCGGGGGTGCCCCCTATGGCTACACCTTC. This encodes CASSLSAGGAPYGYTF. Complete variable domain (other parts from reference TRBV7-3 and TRBJ1-2): GAGVSQTPSNKVTEKGKYVELRCDPISGHTALYWYRQSLGQGPEFLIYFQGTGAADDSGLPNDRFFAVRPEGSVSTLKIQRTERGDSAVYLCASSLSAGGAPYGYTFGSGTRLTVV.

J is TRBJ2-5 and V is TRBV7-2, with D perhaps TRBD2 (6 bases). From germline, CDR1 is SGHTA and CDR2 FQGNSA. The V end lost 5 bases, the J end lost 2 bases, and 12 bases lay between the germline ends. The CDR3 has 14 residues. CDR3: CASSDTSRQETQYF. CDR3 DNA: TGTGCCAGCAGCGATACTAGCAGACAAGAGACCCAGTACTTC.

As for this clonotype: The junction differs from germline at one of its ends, possibly a read error. The chain employs TRBV5-1 and TRBJ2-7, with D possibly being TRBD2 (6 bases). The CDR3 length is 15 residues. The germline CDR1 and CDR2 sequences are SGHRS and YFSETQ. The CDR3 loop is CTSSLAGTASREQYF. The CDR3 DNA reads TGCACCAGCAGCTTGGCGGGGACGGCATCCCGAGAGCAGTACTTC.

This clonotype has only a few counts. Here the CDR3 reads CSVEDLRTDITNTGELFF. CDR3 bases: TGCAGCGTTGAAGATCTTAGGACGGATATTACGAACACCGGGGAGCTGTTTTTT. The chain employs TRBV29-1 and TRBJ2-2; D is unresolved. V lost 0 bases and J 0 bases, leaving 17 bases between the germline ends. The germline gives CDR1 SQVTM, CDR2 ANQGSEA. The CDR3 consists of 18 residues.

As regards this clonotype: One end of the junction does not line up with germline, which may come from a read error. The chain combines TRBV11-3 with TRBJ2-1; tentative D call: TRBD2 (7 bases). From germline, CDR1 is SGHNT and CDR2 YENEEA. This CDR3 contains 15 residues. This chain's CDR3 is CASSLAGGYYDEQFF. The CDR3 nucleotides read TGTGCCAGCAGCTTAGCGGGGGGCTACTACGATGAGCAGTTCTTC. The complete variable domain, with remaining parts taken from reference TRBV11-3 and TRBJ2-1, reads EAGVVQSPRYKIIEKKQPVAFWCNPISGHNTLYWYLQNLGQGPELLIRYENEEAVDDSQLPKDRFSAERLKGVDSTLKIQPAELGDSAVYLCASSLAGGYYDEQFFGPGTRLTVL.

The rearrangement uses TRBV27 and TRBJ1-1; D is perhaps TRBD1 (6 bases). The CDR3 length is 14 residues. Trimming stripped 1 base from V and 1 base from J, with 7 bases between. The germline gives CDR1 MNHEY, CDR2 SMNVEV (reference sequence). DNA for the CDR3: TGTGCCAGCAGTTTATGGGGACAGAACACTGAAGCTTTCTTT. This translates into CASSLWGQNTEAFF.

This clonotype was picked up many times. V is TRBV6-4 and J is TRBJ2-6; D gene ambiguous. Per the germline V gene, CDR1 is MRHNA and CDR2 is SNTAGT. CDR3 size: 16 residues. V gave up 0 bases and J gave up 0 bases, with 6 bases separating them. The CDR3 protein is CASSDSRPSGANVLTF. The DNA for the CDR3 is TGTGCCAGCAGTGACTCACGGCCCTCTGGGGCCAACGTCCTGACTTTC.